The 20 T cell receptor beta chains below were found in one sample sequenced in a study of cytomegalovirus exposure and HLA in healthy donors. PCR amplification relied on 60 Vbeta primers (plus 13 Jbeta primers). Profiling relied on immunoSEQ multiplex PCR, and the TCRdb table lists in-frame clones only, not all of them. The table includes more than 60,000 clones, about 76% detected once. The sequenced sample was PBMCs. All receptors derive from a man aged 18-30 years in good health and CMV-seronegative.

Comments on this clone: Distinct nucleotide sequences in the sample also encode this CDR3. The CDR3 DNA sequence: TGTGCCAGCAGTTTGGGGCAGAACTATGGCTACACCTTC. Translation: CASSLGQNYGYTF. J is TRBJ1-2 and V is TRBV28, with D tentatively TRBD1 (5 bases). CDR1 and CDR2 from the germline V gene are MDHEN and SYDVKM. This CDR3 has 13 residues. Deletions cut 3 bases from V and 2 bases from J, with 7 bases between.

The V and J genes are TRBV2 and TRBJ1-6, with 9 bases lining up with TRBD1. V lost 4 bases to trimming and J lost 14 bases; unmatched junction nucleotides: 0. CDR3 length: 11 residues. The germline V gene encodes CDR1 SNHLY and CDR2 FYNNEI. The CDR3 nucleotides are TGTGCCAGCAGTGGGGACAGGGCCCTCCACTTT. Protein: CASSGDRALHF.

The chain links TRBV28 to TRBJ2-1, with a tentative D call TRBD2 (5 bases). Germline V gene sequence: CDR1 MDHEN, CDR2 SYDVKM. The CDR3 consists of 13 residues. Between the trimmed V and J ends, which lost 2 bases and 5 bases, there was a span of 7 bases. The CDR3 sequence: CASSLPRDNEQFF. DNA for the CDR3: TGTGCCAGCAGTTTACCGAGGGACAATGAGCAGTTCTTC.

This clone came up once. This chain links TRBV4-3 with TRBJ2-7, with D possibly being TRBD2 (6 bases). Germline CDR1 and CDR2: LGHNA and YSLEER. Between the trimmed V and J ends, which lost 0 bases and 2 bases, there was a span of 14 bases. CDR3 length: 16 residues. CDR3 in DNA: TGCGCCAGCAGCCAAGATCTAGCGTCGGGCGCCTACGAGCAGTACGTC. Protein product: CASSQDLASGAYEQYV.

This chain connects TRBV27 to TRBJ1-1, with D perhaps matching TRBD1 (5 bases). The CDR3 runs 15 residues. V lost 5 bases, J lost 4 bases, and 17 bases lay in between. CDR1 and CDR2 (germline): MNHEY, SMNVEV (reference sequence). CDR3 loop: CASSPTTRGGTEAFF. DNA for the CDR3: TGTGCCAGCAGTCCAACCACACGGGGGGGCACTGAAGCTTTCTTT.

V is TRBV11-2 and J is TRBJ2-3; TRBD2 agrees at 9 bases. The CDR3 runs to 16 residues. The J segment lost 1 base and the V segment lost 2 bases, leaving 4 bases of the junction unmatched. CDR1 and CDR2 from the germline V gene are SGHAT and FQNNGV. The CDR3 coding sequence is TGTGCCAGCAGCTTAAGGGCTAGCGGGGGCACAGATACGCAGTATTTT. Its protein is CASSLRASGGTDTQYF.

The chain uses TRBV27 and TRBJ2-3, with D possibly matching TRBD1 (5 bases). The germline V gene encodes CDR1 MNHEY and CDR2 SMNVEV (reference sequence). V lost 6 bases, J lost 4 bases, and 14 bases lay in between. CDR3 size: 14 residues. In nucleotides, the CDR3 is TGTGCCAGCAGGATCAGGGCCGGCGCAGATACGCAGTATTTT. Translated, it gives CASRIRAGADTQYF.

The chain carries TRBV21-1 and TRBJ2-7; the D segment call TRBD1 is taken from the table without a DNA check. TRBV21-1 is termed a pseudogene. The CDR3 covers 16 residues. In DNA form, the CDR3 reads TGTGCCAGCAGCAAAAAGGAGGGGACAGGAAACTACGAGCAGTACGTC. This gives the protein CASSKKEGTGNYEQYV.

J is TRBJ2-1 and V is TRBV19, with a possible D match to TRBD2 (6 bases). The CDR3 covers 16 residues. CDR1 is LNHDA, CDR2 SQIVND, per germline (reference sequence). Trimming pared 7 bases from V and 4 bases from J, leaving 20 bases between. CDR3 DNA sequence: TGTGCCAGTATACCTACTACACGGGGGAGGTACAATGAGCAGTTCTTC. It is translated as CASIPTTRGRYNEQFF.

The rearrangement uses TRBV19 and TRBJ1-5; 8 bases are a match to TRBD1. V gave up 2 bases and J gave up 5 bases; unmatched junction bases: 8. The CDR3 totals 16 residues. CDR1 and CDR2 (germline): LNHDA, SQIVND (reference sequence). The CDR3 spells CASSIKGRGLYQPQHF. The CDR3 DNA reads TGTGCCAGTAGTATAAAAGGCAGGGGGCTTTATCAGCCCCAGCATTTT.

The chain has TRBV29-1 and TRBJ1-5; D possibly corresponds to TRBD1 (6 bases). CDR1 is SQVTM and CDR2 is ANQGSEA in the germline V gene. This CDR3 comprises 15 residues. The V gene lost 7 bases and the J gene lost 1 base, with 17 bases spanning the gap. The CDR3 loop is CSGYRADRSNQPQHF. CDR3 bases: TGCAGCGGTTACAGGGCTGATAGAAGCAATCAGCCCCAGCATTTT.

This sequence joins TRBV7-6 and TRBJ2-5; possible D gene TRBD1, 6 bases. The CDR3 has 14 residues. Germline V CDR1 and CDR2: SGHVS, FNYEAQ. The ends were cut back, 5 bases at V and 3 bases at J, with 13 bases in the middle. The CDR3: CASSLYPGEETQYF. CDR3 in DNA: TGTGCCAGCAGCCTATACCCAGGGGAAGAGACCCAGTACTTC. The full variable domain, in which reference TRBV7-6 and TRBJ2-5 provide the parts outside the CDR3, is GAGVSQSPRYKVTKRGQDVALRCDPISGHVSLYWYRQALGQGPEFLTYFNYEAQQDKSGLPNDRFSAERPEGSISTLTIQRTEQRDSAMYRCASSLYPGEETQYFGPGTRLLVL.

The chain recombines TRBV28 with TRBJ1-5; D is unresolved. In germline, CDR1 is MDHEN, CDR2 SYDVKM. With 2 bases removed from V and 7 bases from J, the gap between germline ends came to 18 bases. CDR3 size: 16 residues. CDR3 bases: TGTGCCAGCAGTTTAGGAGGGAATGGGCTAGCCCAGCCCCAGCATTTT. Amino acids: CASSLGGNGLAQPQHF.

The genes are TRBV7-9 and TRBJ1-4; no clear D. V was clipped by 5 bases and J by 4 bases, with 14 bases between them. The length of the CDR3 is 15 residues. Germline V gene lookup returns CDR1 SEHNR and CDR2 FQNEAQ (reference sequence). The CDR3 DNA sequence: TGTGCCAGCAGCACCGACACGATAGTTAATGAAAAACTGTTTTTT. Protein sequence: CASSTDTIVNEKLFF.

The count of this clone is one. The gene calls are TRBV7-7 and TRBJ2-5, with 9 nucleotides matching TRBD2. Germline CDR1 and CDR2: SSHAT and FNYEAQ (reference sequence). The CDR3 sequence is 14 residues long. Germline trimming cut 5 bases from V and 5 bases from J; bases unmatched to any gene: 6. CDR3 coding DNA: TGTGCCAGCAGCCCGAGCCTAGCGGGGGAGACCCAGTACTTC. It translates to CASSPSLAGETQYF.

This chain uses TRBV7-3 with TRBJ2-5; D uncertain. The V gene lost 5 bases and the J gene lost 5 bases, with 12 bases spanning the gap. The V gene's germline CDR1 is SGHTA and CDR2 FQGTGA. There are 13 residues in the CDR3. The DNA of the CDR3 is TGTGCCAGCAGCCCAGGTTCCTGGGAGACCCAGTACTTC. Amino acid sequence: CASSPGSWETQYF. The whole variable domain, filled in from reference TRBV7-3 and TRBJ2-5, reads GAGVSQTPSNKVTEKGKYVELRCDPISGHTALYWYRQSLGQGPEFLIYFQGTGAADDSGLPNDRFFAVRPEGSVSTLKIQRTERGDSAVYLCASSPGSWETQYFGPGTRLLVL.

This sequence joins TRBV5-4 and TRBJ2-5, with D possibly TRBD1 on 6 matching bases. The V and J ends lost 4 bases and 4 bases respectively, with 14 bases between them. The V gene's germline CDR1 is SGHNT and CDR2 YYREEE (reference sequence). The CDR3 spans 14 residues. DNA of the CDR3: TGTGCCAGCAGCGCCTACCGGGACACAGAGACCCAGTACTTC. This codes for CASSAYRDTETQYF.

The CDR3: CASATVGGEQFF. The CDR3, as DNA: TGCGCCAGCGCCACAGTCGGGGGTGAGCAGTTCTTC. The rearrangement links TRBV10-2 to TRBJ2-1, with TRBD2 as a possible D gene (6 bases). Trimming left V 8 bases short and J 9 bases short, with 14 bases between. The CDR3 is made up of 12 amino acids. Germline V gene lookup returns CDR1 WSHSY and CDR2 SAAADI.

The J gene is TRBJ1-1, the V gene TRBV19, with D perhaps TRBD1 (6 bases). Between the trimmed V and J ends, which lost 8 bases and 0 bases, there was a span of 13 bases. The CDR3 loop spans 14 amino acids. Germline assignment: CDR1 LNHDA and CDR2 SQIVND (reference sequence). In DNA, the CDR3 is TGTGCCAGTGGGTTGGGACATCTGAACACTGAAGCTTTCTTT. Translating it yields CASGLGHLNTEAFF.

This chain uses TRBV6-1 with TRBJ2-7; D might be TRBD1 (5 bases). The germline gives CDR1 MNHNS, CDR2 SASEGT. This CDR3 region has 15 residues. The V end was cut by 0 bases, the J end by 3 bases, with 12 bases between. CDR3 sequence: CASSEANQGFYEQYV. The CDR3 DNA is TGTGCCAGCAGTGAAGCTAATCAGGGATTCTACGAGCAGTACGTC.